This TCR beta chain came from a study of memory CD4+ T cells and cytomegalovirus serostatus. The sort gate was single viable CD3+CD4+CD8-CD45RO+ cells for memory CD4+ T cells. The CDR3 consists of 16 residues. V was clipped by 0 bases and J by 2 bases, with 12 bases between them. CDR1 SGHRS and CDR2 YFSETQ come from the germline V gene. Generated by immunoSEQ multiplex PCR, the TCRdb table keeps only in-frame clones and is missing some. Of about 42,000 clones listed, just under 80% are singletons. The sequenced sample was memory CD4+ T cells from blood. The genes are TRBV5-1 and TRBJ1-3; D gene ambiguous. The TCR was taken from an adult in good health and CMV-seronegative. CDR3 nucleotides: TGCGCCAGCAGCTTGGAACCCTACGGGACTGGAAACACCATATATTTT. It is translated as CASSLEPYGTGNTIYF.